The clone carrying this TCR beta chain was found many times. The target antigen is unknown. It was RNA transcripts that yielded the amplified TCR beta CDR3 regions. A set of HTBI primers served as the primers for a first-round RT-PCR of the TCR CDR3. TCRdb re-derived calls from the multiplex PCR reads in MiXCR, one entry per CDR3 protein. The sample carries around 580,000 distinct CDR3 sequences, about a sixth recorded once. The data were taken from a study of T cells in Graves' hyperthyroidism and ophthalmopathy. CDR1 MNHNS and CDR2 SASEGT come from the germline V gene. V lost 7 bases and J lost 6; bases outside the gene matches: 21. The CDR3 is made up of 18 amino acids. Study-level points and caveats: Most expanded thyroid clonotypes above 0.001 also appeared in blood. Ophthalmopathy was model-predicted a median about 6.7 months pre-onset.

Diagnoses rested on clinical symptoms, serum thyroxine and TRAb, thyroid ultrasound and orbital computed tomography. This chain joins TRBV6-1 and TRBJ1-5; 7 nucleotides match TRBD1. This TCR derives from a woman aged 18-35 years with Graves' hyperthyroidism. What was sequenced was blood. The CDR3 DNA reads TGTGCCAGCACCCCTTTTCGGGACAGTGCTGTGAGGGGTCAGCCCCAGCATTTT. Amino acids: CASTPFRDSAVRGQPQHF.